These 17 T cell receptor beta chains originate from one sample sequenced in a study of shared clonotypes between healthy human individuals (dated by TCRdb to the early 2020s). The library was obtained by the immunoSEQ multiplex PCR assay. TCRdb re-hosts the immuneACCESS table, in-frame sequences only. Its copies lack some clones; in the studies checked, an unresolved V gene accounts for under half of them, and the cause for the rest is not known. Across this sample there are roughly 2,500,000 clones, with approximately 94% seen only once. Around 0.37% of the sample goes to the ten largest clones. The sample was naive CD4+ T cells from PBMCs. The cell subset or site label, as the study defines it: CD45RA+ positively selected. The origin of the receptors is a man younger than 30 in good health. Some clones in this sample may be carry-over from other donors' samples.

As DNA, the CDR3 is TGTGCCAGTGGAACCACAGGGGGAGTCGAGACTAATGAAAAACTGTTTTTT. As protein: CASGTTGGVETNEKLFF. The chain is built from TRBV19 and TRBJ1-4; the match to TRBD1 covers 8 bases. The CDR3 length is 17 residues. V shed 8 bases, J shed 2 bases, and the junction held 13 bases outside the gene matches. Germline CDR1 LNHDA, CDR2 SQIVND (reference sequence).

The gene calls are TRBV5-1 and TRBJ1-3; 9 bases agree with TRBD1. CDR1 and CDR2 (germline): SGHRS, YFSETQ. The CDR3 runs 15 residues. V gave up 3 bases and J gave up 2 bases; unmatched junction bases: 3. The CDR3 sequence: CASSSRTGAGNTIYF. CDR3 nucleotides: TGCGCCAGCAGCTCCAGGACAGGGGCTGGAAACACCATATATTTT.

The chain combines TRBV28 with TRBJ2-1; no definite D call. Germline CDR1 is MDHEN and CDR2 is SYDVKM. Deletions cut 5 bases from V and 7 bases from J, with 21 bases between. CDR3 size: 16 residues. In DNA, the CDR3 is TGTGCCAGCAGTCCTCTCGGAATGACCCTTCCTAATGAGCAGTTCTTC. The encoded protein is CASSPLGMTLPNEQFF.

CDR3 in DNA: TGTGCCAGCAGCCCAGGGGGCGCAGAAGCTAACTATGGCTACACCTTC. Protein product: CASSPGGAEANYGYTF. V usage is TRBV7-2 and J usage is TRBJ1-2; 8 bases line up with TRBD1. CDR3 length: 16 residues. CDR1 and CDR2 (germline): SGHTA, FQGNSA. After removal of 5 bases from V and 0 bases from J, the junction contained 8 bases not matched to a gene.

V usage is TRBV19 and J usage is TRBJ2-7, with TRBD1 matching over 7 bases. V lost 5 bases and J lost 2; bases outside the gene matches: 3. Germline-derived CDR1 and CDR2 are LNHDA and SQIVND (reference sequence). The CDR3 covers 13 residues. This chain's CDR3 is CASSGDRAYEQYF. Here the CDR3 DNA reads TGTGCCAGTAGTGGGGACAGAGCCTACGAGCAGTACTTC.

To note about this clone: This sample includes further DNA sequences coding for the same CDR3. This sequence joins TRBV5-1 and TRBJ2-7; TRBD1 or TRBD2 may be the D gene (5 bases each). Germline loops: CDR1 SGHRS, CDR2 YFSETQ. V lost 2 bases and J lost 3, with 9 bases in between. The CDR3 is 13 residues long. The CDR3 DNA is TGCGCCAGCAGCTTAGGGACGGACTACGAGCAGTACTTC. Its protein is CASSLGTDYEQYF.

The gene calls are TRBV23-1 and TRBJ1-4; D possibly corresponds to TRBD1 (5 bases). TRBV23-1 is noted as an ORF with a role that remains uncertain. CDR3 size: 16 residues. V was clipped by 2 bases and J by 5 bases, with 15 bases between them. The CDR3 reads CASSQGRDGRNEKLFF. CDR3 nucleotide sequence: TGCGCCAGCAGTCAAGGGAGGGACGGTCGAAATGAAAAACTGTTTTTT.

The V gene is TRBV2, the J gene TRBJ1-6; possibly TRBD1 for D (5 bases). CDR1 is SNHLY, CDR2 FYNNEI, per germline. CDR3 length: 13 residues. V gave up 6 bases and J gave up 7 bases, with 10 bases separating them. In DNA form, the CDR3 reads TGTGCCAGCAGGTCCTCAGGGAATTCACCCCTCCACTTT. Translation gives CASRSSGNSPLHF.

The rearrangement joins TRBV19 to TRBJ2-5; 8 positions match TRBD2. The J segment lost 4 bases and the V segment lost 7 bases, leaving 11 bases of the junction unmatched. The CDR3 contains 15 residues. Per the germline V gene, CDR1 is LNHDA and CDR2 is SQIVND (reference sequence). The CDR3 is CASNPIGRVGETQYF. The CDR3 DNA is TGTGCCAGTAATCCAATCGGGAGGGTCGGAGAGACCCAGTACTTC.

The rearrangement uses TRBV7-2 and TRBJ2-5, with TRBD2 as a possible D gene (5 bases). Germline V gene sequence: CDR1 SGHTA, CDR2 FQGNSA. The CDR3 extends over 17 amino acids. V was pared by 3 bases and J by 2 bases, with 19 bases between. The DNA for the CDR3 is TGTGCCAGCAGCTTGGGCCTGGGCGGCGGGCTTCAAGAGACCCAGTACTTC. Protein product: CASSLGLGGGLQETQYF.

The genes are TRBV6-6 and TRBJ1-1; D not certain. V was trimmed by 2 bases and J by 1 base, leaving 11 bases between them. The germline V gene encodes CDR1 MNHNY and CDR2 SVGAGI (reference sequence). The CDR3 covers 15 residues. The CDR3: CASSYHPRANTEAFF. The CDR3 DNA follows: TGTGCCAGCAGTTACCACCCGAGGGCGAACACTGAAGCTTTCTTT.

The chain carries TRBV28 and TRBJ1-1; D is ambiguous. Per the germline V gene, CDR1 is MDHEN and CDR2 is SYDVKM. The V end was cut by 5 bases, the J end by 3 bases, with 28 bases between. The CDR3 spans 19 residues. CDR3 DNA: TGTGCCAGCAGTCTCTCCCCCACCTGGGCCCAGCGTCCGTACACTGAAGCTTTCTTT. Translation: CASSLSPTWAQRPYTEAFF.

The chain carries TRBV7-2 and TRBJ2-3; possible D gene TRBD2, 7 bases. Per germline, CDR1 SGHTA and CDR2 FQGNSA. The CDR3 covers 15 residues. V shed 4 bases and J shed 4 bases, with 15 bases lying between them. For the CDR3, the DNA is TGTGCCAGCAGCTCGGGCCGCGGGGGCTCAGATACGCAGTATTTT. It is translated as CASSSGRGGSDTQYF.

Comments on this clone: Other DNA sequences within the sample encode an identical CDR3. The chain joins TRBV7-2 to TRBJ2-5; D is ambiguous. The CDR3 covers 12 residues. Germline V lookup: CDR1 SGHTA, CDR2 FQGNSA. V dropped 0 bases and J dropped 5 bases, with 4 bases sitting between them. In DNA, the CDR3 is TGTGCCAGCAGCTTAGCCTGGGAGACCCAGTACTTC. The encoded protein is CASSLAWETQYF.

CDR3 DNA sequence: TGTGCCAGCACCCCATTGTCTTTTCGGGGTGAACTGTTTTTT. Translation gives CASTPLSFRGELFF. The gene calls are TRBV28 and TRBJ1-4, with D unclear. Trimming left V 7 bases short and J 12 bases short, with 21 bases between. This CDR3 spans 14 amino acids. Germline V gene sequence: CDR1 MDHEN, CDR2 SYDVKM.

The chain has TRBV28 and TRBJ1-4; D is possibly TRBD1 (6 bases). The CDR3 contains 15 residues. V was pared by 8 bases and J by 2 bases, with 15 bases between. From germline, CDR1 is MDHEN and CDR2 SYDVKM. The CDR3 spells CASVEQGSTNEKLFF. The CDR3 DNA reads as TGTGCCAGCGTTGAACAGGGTTCCACTAATGAAAAACTGTTTTTT.

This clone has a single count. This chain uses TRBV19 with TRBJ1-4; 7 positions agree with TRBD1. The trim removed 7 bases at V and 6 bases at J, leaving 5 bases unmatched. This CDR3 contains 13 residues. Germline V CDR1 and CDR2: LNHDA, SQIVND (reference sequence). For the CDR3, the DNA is TGTGCCAGTAAGACAGGGAGATATGAAAAACTGTTTTTT. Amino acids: CASKTGRYEKLFF.